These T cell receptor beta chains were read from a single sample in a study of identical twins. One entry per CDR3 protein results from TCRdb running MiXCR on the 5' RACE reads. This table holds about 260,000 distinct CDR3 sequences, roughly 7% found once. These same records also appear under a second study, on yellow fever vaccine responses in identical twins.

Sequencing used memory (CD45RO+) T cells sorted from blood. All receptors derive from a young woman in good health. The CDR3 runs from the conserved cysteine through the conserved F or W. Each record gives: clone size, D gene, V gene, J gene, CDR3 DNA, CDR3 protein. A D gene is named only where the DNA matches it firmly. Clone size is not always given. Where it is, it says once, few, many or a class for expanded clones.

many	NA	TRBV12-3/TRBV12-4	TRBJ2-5	TGTGCCAGCAGCAAGAGGGGCCCCTTACAAGAGACCCAGTACTTC	CASSKRGPLQETQYF
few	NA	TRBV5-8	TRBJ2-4	TGTGCCAGCAGCGATACCGGCGGTAACAAAAACATTCAGTACTTC	CASSDTGGNKNIQYF
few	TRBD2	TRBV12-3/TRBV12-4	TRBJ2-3	TGTGCCAGCAGAGATACTAGCGGGAGTAACAAAGATACGCAGTATTTT	CASRDTSGSNKDTQYF
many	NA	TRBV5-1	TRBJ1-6	TGCGCCAGCAGCTTGGCCACGGACTCACCCCTCCACTTT	CASSLATDSPLHF
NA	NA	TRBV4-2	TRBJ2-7	TGTGCCAGCAGCCAAGACAGGGGCCCCTCCTACGAGCAGTACTTC	CASSQDRGPSYEQYF
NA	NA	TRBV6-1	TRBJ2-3	TGTGCCAGCAGTGGCTTCCTAGAGGATACGCAGTATTTT	CASSGFLEDTQYF
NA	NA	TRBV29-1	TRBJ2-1	TGCAGCGTTGACCCAGGGATCCATGAGCAGTTCTTC	CSVDPGIHEQFF
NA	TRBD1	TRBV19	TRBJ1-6	TGTGCCAGTAGTGCCCGGGACAGACTTTATAATTCACCCCTCCACTTT	CASSARDRLYNSPLHF
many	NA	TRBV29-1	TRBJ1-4	TGCAGCGTTGAATACGGGTCTAATGAAAAACTGTTTTTT	CSVEYGSNEKLFF
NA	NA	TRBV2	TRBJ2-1	TGTGCCAGCAGTGTGGAAACCCCCAATGAGCAGTTCTTC	CASSVETPNEQFF
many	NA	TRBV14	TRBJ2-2	TGTGCCAGCAGCCACCTCATAGGAGGAGGGTCGAACACCGGGGAGCTGTTTTTT	CASSHLIGGGSNTGELFF
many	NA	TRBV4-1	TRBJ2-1	TGCGCCAGCAGCCAAGGATGGGGCATTGCGGGTGACAATGAGCAGTTCTTC	CASSQGWGIAGDNEQFF
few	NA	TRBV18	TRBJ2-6	TGTGCCAGCTCACCTCCCGGCCAGAGCTGGGCCAACGTCCTGACTTTC	CASSPPGQSWANVLTF
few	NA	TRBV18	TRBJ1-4	TGTGCCAGCTCACCCGGGGCGGGTGAAAAACTGTTTTTT	CASSPGAGEKLFF
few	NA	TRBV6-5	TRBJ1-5	TGTGCCCCCGGGCAGCCCCAGCATTTT	CAPGQPQHF
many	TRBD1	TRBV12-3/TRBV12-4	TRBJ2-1	TGTGCCAGCAGCGGAAGGACAGGGTTTTACAATGAGCAGTTCTTC	CASSGRTGFYNEQFF
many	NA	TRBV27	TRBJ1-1	TGTGCCAGCAGGTCAATGAACACTGAAGCTTTCTTT	CASRSMNTEAFF
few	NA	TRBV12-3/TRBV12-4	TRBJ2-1	TGTGCCAGCACATTCCAAGGGGACAATGAGCAGTTCTTC	CASTFQGDNEQFF
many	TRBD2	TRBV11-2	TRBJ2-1	TGTGCCAGCAGCTTGAGCGGGACCACCTACAATGAGCAGTTCTTC	CASSLSGTTYNEQFF
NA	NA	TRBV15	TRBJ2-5	TGTGCCACCAGCCTAGGGGGGGCAGGTAACCCCCAAGAGACCCAGTACTTC	CATSLGGAGNPQETQYF
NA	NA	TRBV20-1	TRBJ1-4	TGCAGTGCTAGGGGGTCGGGGAATGAAAAACTGTTTTTT	CSARGSGNEKLFF
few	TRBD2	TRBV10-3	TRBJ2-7	TGTGCCATCAGTGCCGGTAGCGGGAGTTACGAGCAGTACTTC	CAISAGSGSYEQYF
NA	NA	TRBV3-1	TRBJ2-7	TGTGCCAGCAGCCAACATTCGGGGCCGCTCTACTTC	CASSQHSGPLYF
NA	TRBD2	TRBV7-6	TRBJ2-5	TGTGCCAGCAGCCGTGGCGGGGGAGACCAAGAGACCCAGTACTTC	CASSRGGGDQETQYF
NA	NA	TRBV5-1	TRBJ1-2	TGCGCCAGCAGCTTGGACGGACAGTTTAACTATGGCTACACCTTC	CASSLDGQFNYGYTF
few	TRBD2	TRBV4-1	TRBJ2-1	TGCGCCAGCAGCCAAGATCCGGGACTAGGCGTTAATGAGCAGTTCTTC	CASSQDPGLGVNEQFF
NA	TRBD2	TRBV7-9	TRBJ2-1	TGTGCCAGCTCCAAAGCCGGGGGGAGCTCCTACAATGAGCAGTTCTTC	CASSKAGGSSYNEQFF
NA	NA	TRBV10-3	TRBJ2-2	TGTGCCATCAGTGAATTGCAGGTGACCGGGGAGCTGTTTTTT	CAISELQVTGELFF
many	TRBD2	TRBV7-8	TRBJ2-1	TGTGCCAGCAGCTCCCGACTAGCGGAGCAGTTCTTC	CASSSRLAEQFF
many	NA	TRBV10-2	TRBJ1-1	TGCGCCATCTGGGGGGGAGGGAGCACTGAAGCTTTCTTT	CAIWGGGSTEAFF
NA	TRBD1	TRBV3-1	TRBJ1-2	TGTGCCAGCAGCCAAGTGGACAGGGGCTATGGCTACACCTTC	CASSQVDRGYGYTF
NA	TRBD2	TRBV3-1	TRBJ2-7	TGTGCCAGCAGCCAAGGACTAGCGGCCTCCTACGAGCAGTACTTC	CASSQGLAASYEQYF
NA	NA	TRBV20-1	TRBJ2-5	TGCAGTGCTAGAGATCATAGGGGACCAGAGACCCAGTACTTC	CSARDHRGPETQYF
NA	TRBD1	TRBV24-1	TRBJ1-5	TGTGCCACCAGTGCCTCCACAGGGGTCAATCAGCCCCAGCATTTT	CATSASTGVNQPQHF
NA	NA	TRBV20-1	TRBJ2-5	TGCAGTGCTAGTTATCCAGGTCTAGTGCTGGAGACCCAGTACTTC	CSASYPGLVLETQYF
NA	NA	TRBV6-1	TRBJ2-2	TGTGCCAGCAGGGGACAAGGGACTACCGGGGAGCTGTTTTTT	CASRGQGTTGELFF
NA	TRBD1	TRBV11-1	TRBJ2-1	TGTGCCAGCAGCCCCCGGACAGGGGCCTCAGGGGAGCAGTTCTTC	CASSPRTGASGEQFF
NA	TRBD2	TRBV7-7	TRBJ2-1	TGTGCCAGCAGCATAGCGGGAGGAAGGGGTAGTGAGCAGTTCTTC	CASSIAGGRGSEQFF
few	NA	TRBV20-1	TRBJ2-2	TGCAGTGGGGGGACCGGGACGGGTAACACCGGGGAGCTGTTTTTT	CSGGTGTGNTGELFF
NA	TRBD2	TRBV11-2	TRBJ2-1	TGTGCCAGCAGCCACCGTGAGGCAGGGCTCGGCGGGGGTGAGCAGTTCTTC	CASSHREAGLGGGEQFF
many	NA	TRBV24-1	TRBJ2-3	TGTGCCACCAGTCCTGACGCGTCGGTAGATACGCAGTATTTT	CATSPDASVDTQYF
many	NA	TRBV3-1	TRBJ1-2	TGTGCCAGCAGCCCAAGTACAGGGTTCTATGGCTACACCTTC	CASSPSTGFYGYTF